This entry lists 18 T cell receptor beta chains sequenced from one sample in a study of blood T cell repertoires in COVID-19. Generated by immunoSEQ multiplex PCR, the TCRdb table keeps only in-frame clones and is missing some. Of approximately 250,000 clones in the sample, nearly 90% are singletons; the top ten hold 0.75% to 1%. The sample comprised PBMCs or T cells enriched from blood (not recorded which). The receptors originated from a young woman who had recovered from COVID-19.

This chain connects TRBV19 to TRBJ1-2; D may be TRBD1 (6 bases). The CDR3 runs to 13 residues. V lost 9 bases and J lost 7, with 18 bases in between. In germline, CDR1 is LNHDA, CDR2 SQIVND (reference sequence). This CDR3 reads CASRMNREFGYTF. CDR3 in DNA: TGTGCCAGCCGAATGAACAGGGAATTTGGCTACACCTTC.

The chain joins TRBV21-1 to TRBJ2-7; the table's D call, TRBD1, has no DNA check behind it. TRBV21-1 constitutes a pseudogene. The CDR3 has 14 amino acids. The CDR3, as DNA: TGTGCCAGGCAAGCGTGGGACAGGTCCTACGAGCAGTACTTC. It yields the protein CARQAWDRSYEQYF.

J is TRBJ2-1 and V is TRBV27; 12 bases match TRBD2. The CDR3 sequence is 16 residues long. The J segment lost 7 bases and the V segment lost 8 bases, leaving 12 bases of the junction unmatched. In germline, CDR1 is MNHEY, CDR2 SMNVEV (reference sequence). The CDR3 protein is CASSWGAGTSGNEQFF. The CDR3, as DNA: TGTGCCAGCTCTTGGGGAGCCGGGACTAGCGGGAATGAGCAGTTCTTC.

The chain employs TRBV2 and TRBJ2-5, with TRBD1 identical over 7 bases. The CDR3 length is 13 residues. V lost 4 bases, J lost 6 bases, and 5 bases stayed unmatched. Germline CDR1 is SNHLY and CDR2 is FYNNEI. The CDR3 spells CASSVGGRQTQYF. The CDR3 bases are TGTGCCAGCAGTGTAGGGGGCCGACAGACCCAGTACTTC. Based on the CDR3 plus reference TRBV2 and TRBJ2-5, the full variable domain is EPEVTQTPSHQVTQMGQEVILRCVPISNHLYFYWYRQILGQKVEFLVSFYNNEISEKSEIFDDQFSVERPDGSNFTLKIRSTKLEDSAMYFCASSVGGRQTQYFGPGTRLLVL.

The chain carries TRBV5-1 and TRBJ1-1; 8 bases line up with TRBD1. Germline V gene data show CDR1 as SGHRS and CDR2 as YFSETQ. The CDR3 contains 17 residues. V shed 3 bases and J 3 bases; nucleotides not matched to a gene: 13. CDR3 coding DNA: TGCGCCAGCAGCTCGCAAAGGGCAGGGGGCGCAGACACTGAAGCTTTCTTT. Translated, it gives CASSSQRAGGADTEAFF.

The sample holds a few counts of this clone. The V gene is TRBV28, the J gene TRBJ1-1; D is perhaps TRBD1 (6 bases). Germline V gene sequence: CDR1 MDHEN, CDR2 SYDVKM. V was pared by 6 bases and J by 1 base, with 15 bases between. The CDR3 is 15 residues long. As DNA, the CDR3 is TGTGCCAGCAGCTTCACAGGGACCAGGAACACTGAAGCTTTCTTT. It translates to CASSFTGTRNTEAFF.

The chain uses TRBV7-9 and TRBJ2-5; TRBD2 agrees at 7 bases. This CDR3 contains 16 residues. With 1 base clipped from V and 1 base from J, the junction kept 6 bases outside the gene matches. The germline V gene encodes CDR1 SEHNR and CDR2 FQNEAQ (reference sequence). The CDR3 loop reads CASSLVSSSGQETQYF. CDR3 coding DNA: TGTGCCAGCAGCTTAGTATCTTCTAGCGGCCAAGAGACCCAGTACTTC. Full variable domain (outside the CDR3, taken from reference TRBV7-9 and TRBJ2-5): DTGVSQNPRHKITKRGQNVTFRCDPISEHNRLYWYRQTLGQGPEFLTYFQNEAQLEKSRLLSDRFSAERPKGSFSTLEIQRTEQGDSAMYLCASSLVSSSGQETQYFGPGTRLLVL.

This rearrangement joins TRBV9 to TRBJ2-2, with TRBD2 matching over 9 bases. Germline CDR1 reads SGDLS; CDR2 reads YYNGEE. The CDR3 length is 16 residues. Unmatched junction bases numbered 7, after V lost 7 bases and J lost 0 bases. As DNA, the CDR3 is TGTGCCAGCGGATCTAGCGGGGCCGCGAACACCGGGGAGCTGTTTTTT. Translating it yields CASGSSGAANTGELFF.

This CDR3 reads CASSFTSVSTGELFF. The CDR3 bases are TGTGCCAGCAGTTTTACGTCGGTTTCCACCGGGGAGCTGTTTTTT. The rearrangement uses TRBV28 and TRBJ2-2; D uncertain. Trimming took 3 bases from V and 4 from J, leaving 12 bases between them. The CDR3 totals 15 residues. Germline V CDR1 and CDR2: MDHEN, SYDVKM.

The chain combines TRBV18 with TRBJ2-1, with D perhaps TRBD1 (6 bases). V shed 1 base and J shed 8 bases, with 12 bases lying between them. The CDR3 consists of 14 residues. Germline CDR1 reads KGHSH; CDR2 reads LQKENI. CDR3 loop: CASSPQQGSDEQFF. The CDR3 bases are TGTGCCAGCTCACCACAACAGGGTTCTGATGAGCAGTTCTTC.

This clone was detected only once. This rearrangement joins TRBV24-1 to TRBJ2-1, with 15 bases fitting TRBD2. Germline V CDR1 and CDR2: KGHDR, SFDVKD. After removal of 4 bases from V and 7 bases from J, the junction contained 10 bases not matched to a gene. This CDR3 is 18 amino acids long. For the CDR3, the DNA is TGTGCCACCAGTGACCGGACTAGCGGGGGGGCTTCGAGGAATGAGCAGTTCTTC. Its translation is CATSDRTSGGASRNEQFF.

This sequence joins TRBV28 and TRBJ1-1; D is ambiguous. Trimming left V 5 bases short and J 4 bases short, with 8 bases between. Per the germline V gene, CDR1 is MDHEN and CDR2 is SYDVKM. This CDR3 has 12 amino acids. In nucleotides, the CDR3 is TGTGCCAGCAGTAGATCCGGCACTGAAGCTTTCTTT. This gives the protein CASSRSGTEAFF.

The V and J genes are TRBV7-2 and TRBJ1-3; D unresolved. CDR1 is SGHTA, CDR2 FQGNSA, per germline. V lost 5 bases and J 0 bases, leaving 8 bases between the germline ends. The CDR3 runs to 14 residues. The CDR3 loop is CASSPSSSGNTIYF. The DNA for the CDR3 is TGTGCCAGCAGCCCGTCCTCCTCTGGAAACACCATATATTTT.

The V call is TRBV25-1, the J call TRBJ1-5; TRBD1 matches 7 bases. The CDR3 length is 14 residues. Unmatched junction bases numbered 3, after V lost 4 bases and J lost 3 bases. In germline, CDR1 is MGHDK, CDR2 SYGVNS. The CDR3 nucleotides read TGTGCCAGCAGTGGTGGACAGGTCAATCAGCCCCAGCATTTT. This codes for CASSGGQVNQPQHF.

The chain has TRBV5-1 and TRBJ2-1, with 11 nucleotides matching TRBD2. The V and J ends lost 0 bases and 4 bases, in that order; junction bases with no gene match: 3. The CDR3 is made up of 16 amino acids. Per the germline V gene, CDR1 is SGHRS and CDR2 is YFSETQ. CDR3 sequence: CASSLDTSGGYNEQFF. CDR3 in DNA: TGCGCCAGCAGCTTGGATACTAGCGGGGGATACAATGAGCAGTTCTTC.

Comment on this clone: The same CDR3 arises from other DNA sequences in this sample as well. CDR3 region: CASSTRGSGANVLTF. For the CDR3, the DNA is TGTGCCAGTAGTACGCGGGGGTCTGGGGCCAACGTCCTGACTTTC. The chain joins TRBV19 to TRBJ2-6, with 7 bases aligning to TRBD2. Looked up from germline, CDR1 is LNHDA and CDR2 is SQIVND (reference sequence). Trimming at V came to 4 bases and at J to 1 base, leaving 1 base not matched to a gene. The CDR3 loop spans 15 amino acids.

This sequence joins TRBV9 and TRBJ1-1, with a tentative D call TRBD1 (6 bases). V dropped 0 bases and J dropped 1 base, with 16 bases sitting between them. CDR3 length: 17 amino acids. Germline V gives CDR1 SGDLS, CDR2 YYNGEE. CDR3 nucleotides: TGTGCCAGCAGCGTAGGGGGGCGCCAGGGCCGGAACACTGAAGCTTTCTTT. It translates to CASSVGGRQGRNTEAFF.

CDR3 region: CASSYLIGDTQYF. The CDR3 coding sequence is TGTGCCAGCAGTTATTTAATCGGAGATACGCAGTATTTT. The genes are TRBV6-2 or TRBV6-3 and TRBJ2-3; no clear D. V was cut by 3 bases and J by 5 bases, with 9 bases left in between. The CDR3 is made up of 13 amino acids. Germline CDR1 reads MNHEY; CDR2 reads SVGEGT.